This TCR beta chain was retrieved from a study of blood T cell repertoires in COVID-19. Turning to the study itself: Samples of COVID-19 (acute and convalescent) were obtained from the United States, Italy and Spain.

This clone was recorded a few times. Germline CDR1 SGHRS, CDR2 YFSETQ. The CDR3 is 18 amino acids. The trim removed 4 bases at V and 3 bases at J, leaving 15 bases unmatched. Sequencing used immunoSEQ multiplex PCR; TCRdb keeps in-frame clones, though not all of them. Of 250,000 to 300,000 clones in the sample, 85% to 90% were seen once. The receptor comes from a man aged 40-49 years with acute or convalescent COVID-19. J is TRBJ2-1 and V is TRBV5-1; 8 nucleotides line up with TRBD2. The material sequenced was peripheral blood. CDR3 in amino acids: CASSTRATGGGNYNEQFF. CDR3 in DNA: TGCGCCAGCAGCACACGAGCTACCGGCGGGGGGAACTACAATGAGCAGTTCTTC. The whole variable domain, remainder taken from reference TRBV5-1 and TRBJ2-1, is KAGVTQTPRYLIKTRGQQVTLSCSPISGHRSVSWYQQTPGQGLQFLFEYFSETQRNKGNFPGRFSGRQFSNSRSEMNVSTLELGDSALYLCASSTRATGGGNYNEQFFGPGTRLTVL.